Below are 24 T cell receptor beta chains sequenced from a single sample in a study of cytomegalovirus exposure and HLA in healthy donors (dated by TCRdb to between 2016 and 2019). Libraries came from the immunoSEQ multiplex PCR assay. TCRdb mirrors the immuneACCESS table, restricted to in-frame sequences. Some clones are absent from its copies; in checked studies, under half trace to an unresolved V gene, and the reason for the others is unknown. The sample yields more than 60,000 clones; over 95% were counted once. Clones ranked in the top ten supply about 4.5% of the sample. Sequencing was carried out using PBMCs. The receptors derive from a woman between 18 and 29 years old in good health and CMV-seropositive.

The chain couples TRBV13 to TRBJ2-7; 10 bases agree with TRBD2. Germline V gene lookup returns CDR1 PRHDT and CDR2 FYEKMQ (reference sequence). Trimming at V came to 4 bases and at J to 3 bases, leaving 3 bases not matched to a gene. The CDR3 has 14 residues. CDR3 coding DNA: TGTGCCAGCAGCTCTAGCGGGAGAGGCTACGAGCAGTACTTC. Encoded protein: CASSSSGRGYEQYF.

The V call is TRBV18, the J call TRBJ2-7; D gene uncertain. The CDR3 runs to 15 residues. Per germline, CDR1 KGHSH and CDR2 LQKENI. The V end was cut by 3 bases, the J end by 0 bases, with 12 bases between. CDR3 in DNA: TGTGCCAGCTCACCCCGAGACTCCGACTCCTACGAGCAGTACTTC. It encodes CASSPRDSDSYEQYF.

V is TRBV11-2 and J is TRBJ2-1; 9 nucleotides align to TRBD2. Unmatched junction bases numbered 7, after V lost 1 base and J lost 6 bases. CDR3 length equals 16 residues. Germline V gene data show CDR1 as SGHAT and CDR2 as FQNNGV. The CDR3 DNA follows: TGTGCCAGCAGCTTAGTAGTAGCGGGAGTCGGCAATGAGCAGTTCTTC. This codes for CASSLVVAGVGNEQFF.

This chain connects TRBV7-2 to TRBJ2-7, with TRBD2 matching over 8 bases. The CDR3 covers 16 residues. Germline V gene sequence: CDR1 SGHTA, CDR2 FQGNSA. V shed 1 base, J shed 1 base, and the junction held 6 bases outside the gene matches. The CDR3 region is CASSLGLSGASYEQYF. The DNA of the CDR3 is TGTGCCAGCAGCTTAGGTCTTAGCGGGGCGTCCTACGAGCAGTACTTC.

The chain is built from TRBV5-1 and TRBJ2-2, with D possibly matching TRBD1 (6 bases). Per germline, CDR1 SGHRS and CDR2 YFSETQ. V dropped 0 bases and J dropped 4 bases, with 16 bases sitting between them. This CDR3 has 17 amino acids. The CDR3 DNA sequence: TGCGCCAGCAGCTTGGCCCCGACAGGAGCCTTCACCGGGGAGCTGTTTTTT. Amino acid sequence: CASSLAPTGAFTGELFF.

This chain links TRBV18 with TRBJ2-3; 7 bases are a match to TRBD2. CDR3 size: 16 residues. Germline-derived CDR1 and CDR2 are KGHSH and LQKENI. V shed 0 bases and J 3 bases; nucleotides not matched to a gene: 6. The CDR3 DNA sequence: TGTGCCAGCTCACCACCTGGCGGGAGCGGGACAGATACGCAGTATTTT. Amino acid sequence: CASSPPGGSGTDTQYF. The full variable domain, rest sourced from reference TRBV18 and TRBJ2-3, is NAGVMQNPRHLVRRRGQEARLRCSPMKGHSHVYWYRQLPEEGLKFMVYLQKENIIDESGMPKERFSAEFPKEGPSILRIQQVVRGDSAAYFCASSPPGGSGTDTQYFGPGTRLTVL.

The chain is built from TRBV7-3 and TRBJ2-4; the match to TRBD2 covers 9 bases. The V gene's germline CDR1 is SGHTA and CDR2 FQGTGA. J lost 9 bases, V lost 2 bases, and 5 bases had no gene match. CDR3 length: 14 residues. CDR3 protein: CASSLAGGPGIQYF. Written as DNA, the CDR3 is TGTGCCAGCAGCTTAGCGGGAGGGCCAGGCATTCAGTACTTC.

The chain links TRBV28 to TRBJ1-1; the D gene is possibly TRBD1 (6 bases). Between the trimmed V and J ends, which lost 6 bases and 10 bases, there was a span of 15 bases. The CDR3 runs to 12 residues. Germline V gene data show CDR1 as MDHEN and CDR2 as SYDVKM. CDR3 bases: TGTGCCAGCAGCCTATGGGGGCAGGTAGCTTTCTTT. Protein: CASSLWGQVAFF. The variable domain in full, with the rest retrieved from reference TRBV28 and TRBJ1-1, is DVKVTQSSRYLVKRTGEKVFLECVQDMDHENMFWYRQDPGLGLRLIYFSYDVKMKEKGDIPEGYSVSREKKERFSLILESASTNQTSMYLCASSLWGQVAFFGQGTRLTVV.

The V call is TRBV5-6, the J call TRBJ2-5; TRBD1 agrees at 8 bases. With V trimmed by 4 bases and J by 6 bases, 8 bases remained unmatched. In germline, CDR1 is SGHDT, CDR2 YYEEEE. This CDR3 spans 14 amino acids. In DNA, the CDR3 is TGTGCCAGCAGCCTCCGACAGGGGAGAAAGACCCAGTACTTC. Its protein product is CASSLRQGRKTQYF. The full variable domain, rest sourced from reference TRBV5-6 and TRBJ2-5, is DAGVTQSPTHLIKTRGQQVTLRCSPKSGHDTVSWYQQALGQGPQFIFQYYEEEERQRGNFPDRFSGHQFPNYSSELNVNALLLGDSALYLCASSLRQGRKTQYFGPGTRLLVL.

V is TRBV5-6 and J is TRBJ2-7; a possible D gene is TRBD2 (6 bases). The CDR3 is 14 residues long. V was shortened by 2 bases and J by 6 bases, with 15 bases between the two germline ends. The germline V gene encodes CDR1 SGHDT and CDR2 YYEEEE. The CDR3, as DNA: TGTGCCAGCAGCTTCGAACGGGAGCTTGGCGAGCAGTACTTC. Translated: CASSFERELGEQYF.

The rearrangement uses TRBV27 and TRBJ2-7; 8 bases are shared with TRBD2. Germline assignment: CDR1 MNHEY and CDR2 SMNVEV (reference sequence). The ends lost 5 bases at V and 5 bases at J; junction bases unmatched: 14. The CDR3 has 16 amino acids. As DNA, the CDR3 is TGTGCCAGCAGTATCTCCCATAGCGGGGTGAGCAACGAGCAGTACTTC. Amino acids: CASSISHSGVSNEQYF.

The chain is built from TRBV9 and TRBJ1-4, with D maybe TRBD1 (6 bases). V was cut by 2 bases and J by 7 bases, with 12 bases left in between. Germline V gives CDR1 SGDLS, CDR2 YYNGEE. This CDR3 has 14 residues. The CDR3 sequence is CASSVGQGIEKLFF. CDR3 DNA sequence: TGTGCCAGCAGCGTTGGGCAGGGGATTGAAAAACTGTTTTTT.

V is TRBV9 and J is TRBJ2-1, with a tentative D call TRBD2 (5 bases). The CDR3 extends over 13 amino acids. The V end lost 3 bases, the J end lost 8 bases, and 12 bases lay between the germline ends. CDR1 and CDR2 from the germline V gene are SGDLS and YYNGEE. The CDR3 reads CASSGRRFDEQFF. The DNA for the CDR3 is TGTGCCAGCAGCGGACGGAGGTTCGATGAGCAGTTCTTC.

The CDR3 region is CASSLKGQGGNQPQHF. CDR3 nucleotide sequence: TGTGCCAGCAGTTTAAAGGGTCAGGGTGGCAATCAGCCCCAGCATTTT. The chain links TRBV27 to TRBJ1-5, with a possible D match to TRBD1 (5 bases). CDR1 is MNHEY and CDR2 is SMNVEV in the germline V gene (reference sequence). This CDR3 has 16 amino acids. V was clipped by 2 bases and J by 2 bases, with 13 bases between them.

The rearrangement links TRBV11-3 to TRBJ2-7; TRBD2 matches at 8 bases. Germline CDR1 is SGHNT and CDR2 is YENEEA. This CDR3 is 13 amino acids long. The trim removed 6 bases at V and 6 bases at J, leaving 7 bases unmatched. CDR3 amino acids: CASRGSGRAEQYF. The CDR3 DNA is TGTGCCAGCAGAGGAAGCGGGAGAGCCGAGCAGTACTTC. Using reference TRBV11-3 and TRBJ2-7 for the parts outside the CDR3, the full variable domain is EAGVVQSPRYKIIEKKQPVAFWCNPISGHNTLYWYLQNLGQGPELLIRYENEEAVDDSQLPKDRFSAERLKGVDSTLKIQPAELGDSAVYLCASRGSGRAEQYFGPGTRLTVT.

Details on this clone: Since the CDR3 does not end with the conserved phenylalanine or tryptophan, this likely comes from a read error. The DNA is omitted, as the CDR3 cannot be located on it reliably, and the CDR3 follows TCRdb's listing. V and J are TRBV28 and TRBJ2-7; the DNA was not used to check the table's D call, TRBD2. The CDR3 adds up to 12 amino acids, both ends counted. Germline V lookup: CDR1 MDHEN, CDR2 SYDVKM. CDR3 sequence: CASSLTSGRAHY.

The chain couples TRBV4-3 to TRBJ1-2, with no clear D. The CDR3 runs 15 residues. V gave up 0 bases and J gave up 2 bases, with 10 bases separating them. Germline-derived CDR1 and CDR2 are LGHNA and YSLEER. The CDR3 DNA is TGCGCCAGCAGCCAAGATTACGGCGGAAACTATGGCTACACCTTC. Protein product: CASSQDYGGNYGYTF.

V usage is TRBV5-1 and J usage is TRBJ2-3, with 7 bases fitting TRBD1. The CDR3 is 15 amino acids. CDR1 is SGHRS, CDR2 YFSETQ, per germline. Trimming at V came to 1 base and at J to 6 bases, leaving 8 bases not matched to a gene. The CDR3 is CASSLLTGVRDTQYF. The CDR3 DNA reads TGCGCCAGCAGCTTGCTTACAGGGGTTCGGGATACGCAGTATTTT.

This chain links TRBV2 with TRBJ2-7; D is undetermined. The germline gives CDR1 SNHLY, CDR2 FYNNEI. Trimming pared 3 bases from V and 0 bases from J, leaving 9 bases between. The CDR3 length is 14 residues. CDR3 sequence: CASSDYQSSYEQYF. The CDR3, as DNA: TGTGCCAGCAGTGACTATCAAAGCTCCTACGAGCAGTACTTC.

V and J are TRBV19 and TRBJ2-4; D is perhaps TRBD2 (6 bases). This CDR3 is 15 amino acids long. V was cut by 6 bases and J by 0 bases, with 12 bases left in between. Germline V gives CDR1 LNHDA, CDR2 SQIVND (reference sequence). This CDR3 reads CASSKPGGAKNIQYF. The CDR3, as DNA: TGTGCCAGTAGCAAACCCGGGGGAGCCAAAAACATTCAGTACTTC.

This chain uses TRBV9 with TRBJ2-3; D might be TRBD2 (5 bases). Germline V gene data show CDR1 as SGDLS and CDR2 as YYNGEE. V gave up 2 bases and J gave up 2 bases, with 15 bases separating them. The CDR3 spans 16 residues. The CDR3 coding sequence is TGTGCCAGCAGCGTGGGTCTAGCCCGATCCACAGATACGCAGTATTTT. Amino acids: CASSVGLARSTDTQYF.

The chain has TRBV2 and TRBJ1-1; maybe TRBD1 (5 bases). V was clipped by 6 bases and J by 2 bases, with 13 bases between them. This CDR3 has 14 residues. Germline V gives CDR1 SNHLY, CDR2 FYNNEI. CDR3 coding DNA: TGTGCCAGCAGGTTCCAGGGTATTAACACTGAAGCTTTCTTT. This codes for CASRFQGINTEAFF.

The gene calls are TRBV27 and TRBJ2-7, with 9 bases aligning to TRBD1. From germline, CDR1 is MNHEY and CDR2 SMNVEV (reference sequence). This CDR3 spans 16 amino acids. The V segment lost 8 bases and the J segment 3 bases; nucleotides outside the gene matches: 14. The CDR3 DNA reads TGTGCCAGCGGGGATCCAAAAACAGGGGGCGGCTACGAGCAGTACTTC. Translated: CASGDPKTGGGYEQYF.

The gene calls are TRBV5-6 and TRBJ1-4, with 7 bases matching TRBD1. The V gene end was trimmed by 0 bases and the J gene end by 5 bases; junction bases not matched to a gene: 4. Germline loops: CDR1 SGHDT, CDR2 YYEEEE. The CDR3 runs 15 residues. CDR3 protein: CASSLATGENEKLFF. CDR3 nucleotide sequence: TGTGCCAGCAGCTTGGCCACAGGGGAGAATGAAAAACTGTTTTTT.